Reported below is one T cell receptor (beta chain). Its antigen is not known. This entry belongs to a study of T cell responses to AZD1222 COVID-19 vaccine. Study at large: Both about-4-week and about-12-week second-dose recipients were combined. Study-wide findings and caveats: Most donors were white British, females outnumbered males, and clonal diversity was possibly underestimated. All repertoire sampling was performed exclusively after the peak T cell response.

Using immunoSEQ multiplex PCR, the repertoire was profiled, and TCRdb retains in-frame clones only, with some absent. The repertoire has about 100,000 clones, 88% of them found once; the top ten carry 1.8%. The TCR originated in an adult in good health. Sequenced here: peripheral blood, sampled on day 0 of AZD1222 vaccination.

CDR3 residues: CASSLEFDSPLHF. Written as DNA, the CDR3 is TGTGCCAGCAGCTTGGAGTTCGATTCACCCCTCCACTTT. The chain uses TRBV5-5 and TRBJ1-6; D gene unclear. This CDR3 has 13 residues. V gave up 0 bases and J gave up 8 bases, with 6 bases separating them. Per germline, CDR1 SGHKS and CDR2 YYEKEE (reference sequence).